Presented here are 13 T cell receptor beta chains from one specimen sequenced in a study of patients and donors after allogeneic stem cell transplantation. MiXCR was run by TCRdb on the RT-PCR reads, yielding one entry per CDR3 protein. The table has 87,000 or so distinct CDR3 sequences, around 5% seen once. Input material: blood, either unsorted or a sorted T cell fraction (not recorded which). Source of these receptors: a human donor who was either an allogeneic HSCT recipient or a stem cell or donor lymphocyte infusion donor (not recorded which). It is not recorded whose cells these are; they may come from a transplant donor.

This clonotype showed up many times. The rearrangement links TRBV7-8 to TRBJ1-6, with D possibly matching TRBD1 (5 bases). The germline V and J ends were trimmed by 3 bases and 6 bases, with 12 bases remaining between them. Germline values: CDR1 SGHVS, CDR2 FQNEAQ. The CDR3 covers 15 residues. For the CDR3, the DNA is TGTGCCAGCAGCTTCCCAAGGGGTGGTAATTCACCCCTCCACTTT. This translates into CASSFPRGGNSPLHF. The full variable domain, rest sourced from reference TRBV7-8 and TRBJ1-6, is GAGVSQSPRYKVAKRGQDVALRCDPISGHVSLFWYQQALGQGPEFLTYFQNEAQLDKSGLPSDRFFAERPEGSVSTLKIQRTQQEDSAVYLCASSFPRGGNSPLHFGNGTRLTVT.

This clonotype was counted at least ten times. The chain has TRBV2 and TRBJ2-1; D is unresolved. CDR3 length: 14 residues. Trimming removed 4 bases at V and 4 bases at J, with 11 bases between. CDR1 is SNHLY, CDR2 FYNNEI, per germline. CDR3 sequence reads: CASSAGWQYNEQFF. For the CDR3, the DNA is TGTGCCAGCAGTGCTGGGTGGCAGTACAATGAGCAGTTCTTC.

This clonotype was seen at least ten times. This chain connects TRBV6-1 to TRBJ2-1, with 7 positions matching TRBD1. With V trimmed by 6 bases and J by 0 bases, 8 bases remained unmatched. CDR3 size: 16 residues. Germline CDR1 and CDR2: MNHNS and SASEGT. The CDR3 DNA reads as TGTGCCAGCAGAAGTCAAAGGGACAGCTCCTACAATGAGCAGTTCTTC. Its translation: CASRSQRDSSYNEQFF.

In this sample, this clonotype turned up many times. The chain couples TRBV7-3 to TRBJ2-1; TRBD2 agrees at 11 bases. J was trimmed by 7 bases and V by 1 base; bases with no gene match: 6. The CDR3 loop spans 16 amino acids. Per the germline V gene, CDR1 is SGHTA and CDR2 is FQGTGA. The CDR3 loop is CASSLNSGGAGNEQFF. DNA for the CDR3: TGTGCCAGCAGCTTAAATAGCGGGGGGGCTGGAAATGAGCAGTTCTTC.

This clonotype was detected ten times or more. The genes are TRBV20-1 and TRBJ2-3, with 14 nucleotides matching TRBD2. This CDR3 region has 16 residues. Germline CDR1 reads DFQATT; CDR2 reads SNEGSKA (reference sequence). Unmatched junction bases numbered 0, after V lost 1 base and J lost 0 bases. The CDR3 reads CSARGLAGGSTDTQYF. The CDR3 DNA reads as TGCAGTGCTAGAGGACTAGCGGGAGGGAGCACAGATACGCAGTATTTT.

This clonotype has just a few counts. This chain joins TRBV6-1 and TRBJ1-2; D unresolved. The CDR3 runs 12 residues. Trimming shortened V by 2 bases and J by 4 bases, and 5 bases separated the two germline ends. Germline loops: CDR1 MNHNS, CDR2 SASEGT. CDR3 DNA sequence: TGTGCCAGCAGTGAACAGCCCTATGGCTACACCTTC. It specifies CASSEQPYGYTF.

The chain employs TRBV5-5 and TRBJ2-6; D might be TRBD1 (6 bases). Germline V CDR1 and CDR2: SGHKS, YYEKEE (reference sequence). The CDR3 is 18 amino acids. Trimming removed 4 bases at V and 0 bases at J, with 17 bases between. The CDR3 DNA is TGTGCCAGCAGCACTAATGCAGGGGTAGTCTCTGGGGCCAACGTCCTGACTTTC. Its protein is CASSTNAGVVSGANVLTF. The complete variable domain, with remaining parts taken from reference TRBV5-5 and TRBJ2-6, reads DAGVTQSPTHLIKTRGQQVTLRCSPISGHKSVSWYQQVLGQGPQFIFQYYEKEERGRGNFPDRFSARQFPNYSSELNVNALLLGDSALYLCASSTNAGVVSGANVLTFGAGSRLTVL.

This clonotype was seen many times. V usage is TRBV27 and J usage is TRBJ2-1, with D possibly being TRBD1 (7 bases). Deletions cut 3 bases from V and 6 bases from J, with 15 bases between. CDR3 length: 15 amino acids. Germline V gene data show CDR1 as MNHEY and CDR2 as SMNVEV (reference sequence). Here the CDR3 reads CASSFGGGRINEQFF. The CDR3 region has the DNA TGTGCCAGCAGTTTTGGAGGGGGCAGGATCAATGAGCAGTTCTTC.

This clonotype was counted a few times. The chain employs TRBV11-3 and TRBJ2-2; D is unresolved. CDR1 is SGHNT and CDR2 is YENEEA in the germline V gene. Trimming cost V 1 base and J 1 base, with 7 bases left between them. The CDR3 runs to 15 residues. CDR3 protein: CASSLGRWNTGELFF. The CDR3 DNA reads TGTGCCAGCAGCTTAGGTCGGTGGAACACCGGGGAGCTGTTTTTT.

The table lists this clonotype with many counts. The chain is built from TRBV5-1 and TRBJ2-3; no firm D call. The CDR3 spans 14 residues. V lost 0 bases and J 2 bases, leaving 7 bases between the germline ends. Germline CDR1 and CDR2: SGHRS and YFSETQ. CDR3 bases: TGCGCCAGCAGCTTGGATACTAACACAGATACGCAGTATTTT. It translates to CASSLDTNTDTQYF.

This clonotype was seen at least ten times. The CDR3 DNA reads TGCGCCAGCAGGGAGAGCGGAGAGCCCACAGATACGCAGTATTTT. Encoded protein: CASRESGEPTDTQYF. The rearrangement uses TRBV10-2 and TRBJ2-3, with D possibly matching TRBD2 (5 bases). Trimming removed 6 bases from V and 2 bases from J, with 15 bases in between. Germline V lookup: CDR1 WSHSY, CDR2 SAAADI. The CDR3 extends over 15 amino acids.

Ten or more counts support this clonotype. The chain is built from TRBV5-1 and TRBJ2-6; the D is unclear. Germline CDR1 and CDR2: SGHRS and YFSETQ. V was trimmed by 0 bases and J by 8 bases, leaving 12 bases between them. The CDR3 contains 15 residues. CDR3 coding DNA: TGCGCCAGCAGCTTGGCTCAGCCGGGTACCAACGTCCTGACTTTC. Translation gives CASSLAQPGTNVLTF.

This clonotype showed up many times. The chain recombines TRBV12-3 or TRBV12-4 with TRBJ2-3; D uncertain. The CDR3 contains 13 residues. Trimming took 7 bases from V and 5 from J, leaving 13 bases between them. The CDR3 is CASTQLSRDTQYF. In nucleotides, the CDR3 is TGTGCCAGCACCCAATTGAGCCGAGATACGCAGTATTTT.